The 8 T cell receptor beta chains below come from one sample, sequenced in a study of blood T cell repertoires in COVID-19. Sequenced by immunoSEQ multiplex PCR; TCRdb stores in-frame clones only, minus some. Of 100,000 to 150,000 clones in the sample, 85% to 90% were seen once. Sequenced material: peripheral blood. These receptors originate from an older man with active COVID-19.

This sequence joins TRBV24-1 and TRBJ2-1, with a tentative D call TRBD1 (6 bases). Trimming left V 4 bases short and J 6 bases short, with 18 bases between. Per germline, CDR1 KGHDR and CDR2 SFDVKD. The CDR3 consists of 16 residues. The CDR3 region is CATSDPGVPDLNEQFF. CDR3 coding DNA: TGTGCCACCAGTGACCCAGGGGTCCCCGACCTCAATGAGCAGTTCTTC.

This chain connects TRBV6-5 to TRBJ2-2; D might be TRBD1 (7 bases). Trimming stripped 6 bases from V and 4 bases from J, with 15 bases between. This CDR3 comprises 15 residues. Germline loops: CDR1 MNHEY, CDR2 SVGAGI. In nucleotides, the CDR3 is TGTGCCAGCAGACGATCAGGGGGGAGCACCGGGGAGCTGTTTTTT. Translating it yields CASRRSGGSTGELFF.

The J gene is TRBJ2-1, the V gene TRBV5-4, with 8 positions matching TRBD2. CDR3 size: 17 residues. Looked up from germline, CDR1 is SGHNT and CDR2 is YYREEE (reference sequence). V was clipped by 4 bases and J by 0 bases; unmatched bases: 9. CDR3 DNA sequence: TGTGCCAGCAGCCGGGGGGGAGGGTCCAGCTCCTACAATGAGCAGTTCTTC. This translates into CASSRGGGSSSYNEQFF.

The chain recombines TRBV19 with TRBJ2-1; 7 bases agree with TRBD2. The CDR3 covers 15 residues. The V gene's germline CDR1 is LNHDA and CDR2 SQIVND (reference sequence). J lost 2 bases, V lost 3 bases, and 4 bases had no gene match. As DNA, the CDR3 is TGTGCCAGTAGTATCGGGGGAGGGCCCTACAATGAGCAGTTCTTC. Translating gives CASSIGGGPYNEQFF.

This chain uses TRBV18 with TRBJ2-5; tentatively, D is TRBD2 (6 bases). Germline V gene sequence: CDR1 KGHSH, CDR2 LQKENI. Trimming took off 1 base at V and 6 bases at J, with 12 bases between the two ends. The CDR3 runs to 14 residues. The CDR3: CASSPQDGSQTQYF. The CDR3 DNA reads TGTGCCAGCTCACCACAGGACGGGAGCCAGACCCAGTACTTC.

The chain links TRBV11-2 to TRBJ2-7, with 10 bases matching TRBD1. Germline CDR1 and CDR2: SGHAT and FQNNGV. The CDR3 consists of 16 residues. V lost 3 bases, J lost 1 base, and 6 bases stayed unmatched. CDR3 nucleotides: TGTGCCAGCAGCTTGCGCACGGGACAGGGGTCCTACGAGCAGTACTTC. Amino acid sequence: CASSLRTGQGSYEQYF.

Concerning this clone itself: The junction departs from the called germline gene at one end, perhaps through a read error. The chain employs TRBV18 and TRBJ2-1, with TRBD2 matching over 10 bases. Germline V gene lookup returns CDR1 KGHSH and CDR2 LQKENI. The CDR3 loop spans 17 amino acids. Written as DNA, the CDR3 is TGTGCCACCTCAGGGGGAGCTAGCGGGAGATCCTACAATGAGCAGTTCTTC. Translating gives CATSGGASGRSYNEQFF.

In regard to this clone: This same CDR3 is encoded by further DNA sequences in the sample. In DNA, the CDR3 is TGCGCCAGCAGCCTGGACGGTGCTCCGGGAAACACCATATATTTT. Protein sequence: CASSLDGAPGNTIYF. The rearrangement joins TRBV5-1 to TRBJ1-3; no reliable D call. CDR3 length: 15 amino acids. Germline assignment: CDR1 SGHRS and CDR2 YFSETQ. V lost 4 bases, J lost 4 bases, and 15 bases lay in between.